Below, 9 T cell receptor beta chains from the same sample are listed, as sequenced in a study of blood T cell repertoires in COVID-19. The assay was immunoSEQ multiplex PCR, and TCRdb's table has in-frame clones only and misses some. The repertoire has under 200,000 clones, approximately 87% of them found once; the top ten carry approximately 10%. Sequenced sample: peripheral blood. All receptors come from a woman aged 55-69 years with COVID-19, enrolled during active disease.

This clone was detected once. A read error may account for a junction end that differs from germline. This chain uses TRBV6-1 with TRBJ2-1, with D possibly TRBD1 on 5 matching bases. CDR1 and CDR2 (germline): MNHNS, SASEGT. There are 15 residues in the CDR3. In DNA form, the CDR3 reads TGTGCCAGCACTGAAACCCAAGACAGATACAATGAGCAGTTCTTC. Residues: CASTETQDRYNEQFF.

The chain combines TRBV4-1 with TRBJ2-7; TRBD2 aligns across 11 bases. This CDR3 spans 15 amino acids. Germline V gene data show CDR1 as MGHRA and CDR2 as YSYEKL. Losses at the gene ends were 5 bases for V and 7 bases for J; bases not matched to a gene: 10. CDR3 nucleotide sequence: TGCGCCAGCAGCAACTTACTAGCGGGAGTTGGGGAGCAGTACTTC. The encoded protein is CASSNLLAGVGEQYF.

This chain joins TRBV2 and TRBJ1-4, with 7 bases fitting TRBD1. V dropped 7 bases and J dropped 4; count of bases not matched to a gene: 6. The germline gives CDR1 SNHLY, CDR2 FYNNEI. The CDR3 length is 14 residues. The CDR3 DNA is TGTGCCAGCATGATCGGGACAGTTAATGAAAAACTGTTTTTT. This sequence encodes CASMIGTVNEKLFF.

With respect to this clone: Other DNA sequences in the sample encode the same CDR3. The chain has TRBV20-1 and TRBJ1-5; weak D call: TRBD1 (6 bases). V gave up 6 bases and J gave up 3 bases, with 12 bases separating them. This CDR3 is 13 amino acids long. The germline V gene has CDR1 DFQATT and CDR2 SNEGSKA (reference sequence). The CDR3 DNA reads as TGCAGTGCCAGTCGGGACACCAATCAGCCCCAGCATTTT. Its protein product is CSASRDTNQPQHF.

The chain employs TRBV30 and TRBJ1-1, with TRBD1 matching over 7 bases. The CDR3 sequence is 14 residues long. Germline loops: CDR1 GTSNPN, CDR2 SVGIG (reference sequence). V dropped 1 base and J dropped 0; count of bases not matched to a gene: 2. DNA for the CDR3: TGTGCCTGGAGTGGGGACAGCTTGAACACTGAAGCTTTCTTT. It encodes CAWSGDSLNTEAFF.

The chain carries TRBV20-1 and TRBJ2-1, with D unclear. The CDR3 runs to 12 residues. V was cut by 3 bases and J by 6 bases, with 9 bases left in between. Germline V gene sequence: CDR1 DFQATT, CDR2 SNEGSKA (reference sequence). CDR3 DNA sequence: TGCAGTGCTAGTGCTCCCGGCAATGAGCAGTTCTTC. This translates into CSASAPGNEQFF.

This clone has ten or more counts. Written as DNA, the CDR3 is TGTGCCAGCAGCAAAAGGGCAGGGTGTGGAAACACCATATATTTT. It translates to CASSKRAGCGNTIYF. This rearrangement joins TRBV21-1 to TRBJ1-3; the D call in the table, TRBD1, was not verified against the DNA. TRBV21-1 corresponds to a pseudogene. The CDR3 has 15 amino acids.

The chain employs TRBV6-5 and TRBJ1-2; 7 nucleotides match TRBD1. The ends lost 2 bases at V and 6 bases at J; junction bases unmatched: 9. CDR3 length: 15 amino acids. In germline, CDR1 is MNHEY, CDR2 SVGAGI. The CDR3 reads CASSYSEGARDGYTF. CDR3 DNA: TGTGCCAGCAGTTACAGTGAGGGGGCGCGGGATGGCTACACCTTC.

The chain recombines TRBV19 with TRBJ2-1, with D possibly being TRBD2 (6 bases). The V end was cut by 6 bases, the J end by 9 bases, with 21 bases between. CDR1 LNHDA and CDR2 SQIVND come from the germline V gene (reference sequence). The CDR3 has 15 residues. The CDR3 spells CASRGLPRFGSEQFF. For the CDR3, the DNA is TGTGCCAGTAGGGGACTGCCTAGATTCGGTAGTGAGCAGTTCTTC.